The entry that follows covers one T cell receptor beta chain sequence. This clonotype was counted at least ten times. It lacks a known antigen. Base qualities are not recorded, but no much larger clone differs from it by a single base. This sample was included in a study of neurological immune-mediated disorders (dated by TCRdb to about 2019). Regarding the research as a whole: The study compared peripheral blood TCR-beta repertoires of HTLV-I-associated myelopathy (HAM/TSP) patients, multiple sclerosis patients and healthy controls using UMI-based sequencing. The cohort included about 70 subjects: roughly 15 with HAM/TSP, about 35 with multiple sclerosis, and around 20 healthy controls. Longitudinal samples, technical triplicates and paired sorted CD4+ and CD8+ T-cell subsets, alongside PBMC samples, were included among the approximately 100 TCR-beta libraries. Results and caveats for the whole study, not just this receptor: TCR clonal expansion was highest in HAM/TSP patients and lowest in MS patients, with MS patients falling below even healthy controls. Expanded clones from different subjects shared no identical CDR3 amino acid sequences, which suggests that TCR-beta repertoires were private in all groups.

The germline V gene specifies SGHDT as CDR1 and YYEEEE as CDR2. Relative to germline, V is 5 bases shorter and J is 4 bases shorter, with 18 bases between their ends. Its CDR3 holds 15 amino acids, cysteine through phenylalanine. The kept DNA is CDR3 alone, 45 bases in frame from the first base. Libraries from unsorted PBMCs were made from 2 million PBMCs kept in RNAlater at -80 degrees C until RNA extraction. Peripheral blood was subjected to Ficoll-Hypaque density gradient centrifugation to isolate PBMCs, which were then cryopreserved in liquid nitrogen. cDNA synthesis used template-switch 5'RACE with a primer carrying a 10-nucleotide random unique molecular identifier tagging each TCR transcript. Each sequencing run produced over 190 million TCR-beta sequences covering 15-18 subjects. The RNeasy kit was used to extract total RNA. Using the KAPA Real-time Library Amplification kit, TCR-beta VDJ regions were amplified with primers for the TCR constant region and the 5'RACE anchor. Sample indexes and Illumina adaptors were added in a first PCR, and a second PCR then increased library yield. After purification with Ampure beads, the TCR product of roughly 650 bp was size-selected on a 2% E-gel SizeSelection system. Before pooling, library quality was checked on a Bioanalyzer, concentration was measured with Qubit, and libraries were quantified with the Kapa Library Quantification kit. An Illumina HiSeq 2500 sequenced the libraries paired-end 2 x 150 bp. To increase sequence diversity, about 24-32% phiX was spiked into each library pool. The study's processing was this. The quality-filtered reads were processed with the UMI-based MiGEC pipeline, whose error correction step removed more than 80% of the raw TCR sequences. IMGT germline references were used for alignment of VDJ genes, and clonotypes were defined by a unique CDR3 amino acid sequence together with V-J genes. Clonal expansion, Shannon diversity, and CDR3 relatedness (CalcPairwiseDistances, ClusterSamples) were evaluated with VDJtools, and phylogenetic trees were built with CLCbio workbench. A clone was classed as expanded if it had 8 or more unique UMIs, a cutoff based on coefficient-of-variation modelling across technical triplicates. TCRdb trimmed public reads at Q25 via fastp, called clones via MiXCR and kept in-frame beta chains. Each CDR3 protein gets just one entry, which takes the most common genes and DNA from the rows behind it. The V and J calls and clone size come from TCRdb's table, not from the authors' own analysis. This sample holds about 36,000 distinct CDR3 sequences; approximately 10% were observed only once. The ten largest clones take up 6.6% of the sample.

The chain was built from TRBV5-6 and TRBJ1-2; the D gene is unclear. The receptor was derived from a woman under 40 with HTLV-1-associated myelopathy (HAM/TSP). The sample comprised PBMCs. The CDR3 corresponds to CASRQLDSTVYGYTF. The base sequence is TGTGCCAGCAGGCAATTGGACTCAACGGTCTATGGCTACACCTTC.